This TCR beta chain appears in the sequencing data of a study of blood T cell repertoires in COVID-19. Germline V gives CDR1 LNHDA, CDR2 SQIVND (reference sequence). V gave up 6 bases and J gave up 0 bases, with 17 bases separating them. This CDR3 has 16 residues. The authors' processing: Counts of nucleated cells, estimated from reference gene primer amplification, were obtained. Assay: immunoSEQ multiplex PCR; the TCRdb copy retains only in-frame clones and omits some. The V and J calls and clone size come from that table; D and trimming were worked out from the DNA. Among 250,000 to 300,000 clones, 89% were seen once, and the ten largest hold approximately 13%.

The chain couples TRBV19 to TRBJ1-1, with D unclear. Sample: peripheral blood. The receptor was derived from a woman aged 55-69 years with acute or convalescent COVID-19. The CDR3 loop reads CASRNATYYMNTEAFF. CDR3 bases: TGTGCCAGTAGAAACGCGACGTACTATATGAACACTGAAGCTTTCTTT.